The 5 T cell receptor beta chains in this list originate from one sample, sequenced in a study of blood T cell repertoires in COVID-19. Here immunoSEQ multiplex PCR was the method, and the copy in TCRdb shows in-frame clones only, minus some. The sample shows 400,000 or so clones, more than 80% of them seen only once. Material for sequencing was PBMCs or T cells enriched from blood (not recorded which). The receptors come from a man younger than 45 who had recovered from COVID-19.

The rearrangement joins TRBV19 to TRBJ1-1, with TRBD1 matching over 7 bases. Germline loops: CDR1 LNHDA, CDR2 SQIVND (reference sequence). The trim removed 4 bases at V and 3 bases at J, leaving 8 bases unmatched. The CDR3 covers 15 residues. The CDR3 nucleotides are TGTGCCAGTAGTAGAGGACAGGCCAGGGACACTGAAGCTTTCTTT. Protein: CASSRGQARDTEAFF.

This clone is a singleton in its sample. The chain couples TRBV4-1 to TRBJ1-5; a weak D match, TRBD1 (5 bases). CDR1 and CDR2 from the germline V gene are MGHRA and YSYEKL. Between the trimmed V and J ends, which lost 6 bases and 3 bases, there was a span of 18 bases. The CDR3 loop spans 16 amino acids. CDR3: CASSPSPGHLNQPQHF. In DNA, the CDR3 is TGCGCCAGCAGTCCTTCGCCAGGGCACCTCAATCAGCCCCAGCATTTT.

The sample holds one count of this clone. The CDR3 coding sequence is TGCGCCAGCAGCCAGGGGTTGCCGGGACAGGGGGCATATACGCAGTATTTT. Protein: CASSQGLPGQGAYTQYF. V and J are TRBV4-1 and TRBJ2-3, with TRBD1 identical over 12 bases. Germline values: CDR1 MGHRA, CDR2 YSYEKL. V lost 3 bases and J lost 7; bases outside the gene matches: 11. The CDR3 has 17 residues.

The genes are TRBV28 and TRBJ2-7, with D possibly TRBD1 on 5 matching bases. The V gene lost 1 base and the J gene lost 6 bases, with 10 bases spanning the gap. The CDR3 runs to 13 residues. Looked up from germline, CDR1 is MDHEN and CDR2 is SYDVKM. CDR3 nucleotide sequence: TGTGCCAGCAGTTTATTGCAGGGTCGCGAGCAGTACTTC. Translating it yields CASSLLQGREQYF.

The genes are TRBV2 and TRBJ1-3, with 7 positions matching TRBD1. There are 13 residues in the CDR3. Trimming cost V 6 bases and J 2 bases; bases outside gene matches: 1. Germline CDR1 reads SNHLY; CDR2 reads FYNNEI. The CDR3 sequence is CASSTGAGNTIYF. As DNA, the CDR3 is TGTGCCAGCAGCACAGGGGCTGGAAACACCATATATTTT.